Below are 30 T cell receptor beta chains sequenced from a single sample in a study of blood T cell repertoires in COVID-19 (dated by TCRdb to 2018 to 2020). The library was made by the immunoSEQ multiplex PCR assay. Sourced from immuneACCESS, this table was stored by TCRdb with only in-frame sequences that have V and J called. A share of the clones is absent; for the studies checked, an unresolved V gene accounts for under half, and the remainder has no known explanation. Present in this sample are some 150,000 clones, 85% to 90% of which were seen just once. The top ten clones comprise 1.2% of the sample. Sequencing input: PBMCs or T cells enriched from blood (not recorded which). Receptors originate from a woman aged 30 to 39 with acute COVID-19.

The chain is built from TRBV6-5 and TRBJ1-2; tentatively, D is TRBD1 (5 bases). V dropped 6 bases and J dropped 8 bases, with 16 bases sitting between them. CDR3 length: 13 residues. CDR1 MNHEY and CDR2 SVGAGI come from the germline V gene. The CDR3 DNA follows: TGTGCCAGCAGCGGCACCCCCAGGGAAGGCTACACCTTC. It encodes CASSGTPREGYTF.

The chain links TRBV5-4 to TRBJ2-1; 13 nucleotides match TRBD2. The V gene end was trimmed by 4 bases and the J gene end by 1 base; junction bases not matched to a gene: 11. Germline CDR1 reads SGHNT; CDR2 reads YYREEE (reference sequence). The CDR3 runs to 19 residues. This chain's CDR3 is CASSPQGWTSGSSYNEQFF. In DNA form, the CDR3 reads TGTGCCAGCAGCCCCCAGGGGTGGACTAGCGGGAGTTCCTACAATGAGCAGTTCTTC.

The rearrangement uses TRBV9 and TRBJ1-2; D is undetermined. Germline CDR1 and CDR2: SGDLS and YYNGEE. V lost 3 bases, J lost 4 bases, and 19 bases lay in between. CDR3 length: 16 residues. The CDR3 DNA is TGTGCCAGCAGCGGGGAGGAGTCGTGGCAGCCCTATGGCTACACCTTC. Translating it yields CASSGEESWQPYGYTF.

This clone was found a few times. The genes are TRBV6-6 and TRBJ2-2; no firm D call. V was pared by 1 base and J by 3 bases, with 6 bases between. The CDR3 runs 14 residues. Germline V lookup: CDR1 MNHNY, CDR2 SVGAGI (reference sequence). The CDR3 DNA is TGTGCCAGCAGTTACTACCGGGACACCGGGGAGCTGTTTTTT. Its protein product is CASSYYRDTGELFF.

V and J are TRBV4-3 and TRBJ2-4; the match to TRBD2 covers 11 bases. J was trimmed by 11 bases and V by 0 bases; bases with no gene match: 15. Germline assignment: CDR1 LGHNA and CDR2 YSLEER. This CDR3 is 18 amino acids long. CDR3 coding DNA: TGCGCCAGCAGCCAAGAGATATTACATGTAGCGGGAGGGGGGCTTCAGTACTTC. It translates to CASSQEILHVAGGGLQYF.

This clone appeared a single time. V is TRBV19 and J is TRBJ2-1; TRBD2 aligns across 7 bases. The CDR3 loop spans 12 amino acids. V lost 6 bases, J lost 10 bases, and 6 bases stayed unmatched. Germline V gene data show CDR1 as LNHDA and CDR2 as SQIVND (reference sequence). The chain's CDR3 is CASRLVGGEQFF. The CDR3 DNA reads TGTGCCAGTAGGCTAGTCGGGGGGGAGCAGTTCTTC.

The V gene is TRBV28, the J gene TRBJ2-4; 10 nucleotides agree with TRBD1. The CDR3 has 15 amino acids. The V gene's germline CDR1 is MDHEN and CDR2 SYDVKM. J lost 8 bases, V lost 5 bases, and 9 bases had no gene match. The CDR3 reads CASSPSLTGGHIQYF. DNA for the CDR3: TGTGCCAGCAGTCCAAGCCTGACAGGGGGCCACATTCAGTACTTC.

J is TRBJ2-5 and V is TRBV28; 8 bases line up with TRBD1. Germline assignment: CDR1 MDHEN and CDR2 SYDVKM. With V trimmed by 4 bases and J by 0 bases, 10 bases remained unmatched. The CDR3 is 17 amino acids. DNA for the CDR3: TGTGCCAGCAGTTCCCCAGGGGGCATATCGTACCAAGAGACCCAGTACTTC. This sequence encodes CASSSPGGISYQETQYF.

This chain joins TRBV13 and TRBJ2-5; 9 bases line up with TRBD1. After removal of 3 bases from V and 4 bases from J, the junction contained 3 bases not matched to a gene. This CDR3 comprises 14 residues. Germline V gene sequence: CDR1 PRHDT, CDR2 FYEKMQ (reference sequence). CDR3 nucleotide sequence: TGTGCCAGCAGCTTTACAGGGGGCTCAGAGACCCAGTACTTC. Translation gives CASSFTGGSETQYF.

The chain couples TRBV29-1 to TRBJ2-3; TRBD2 might be the D (6 bases). In germline, CDR1 is SQVTM, CDR2 ANQGSEA. The CDR3 extends over 15 amino acids. Trimming left V 1 base short and J 2 bases short, with 13 bases between. The DNA of the CDR3 is TGCAGCGTTGAAGGCTCAGGGAGGTACACAGATACGCAGTATTTT. As protein: CSVEGSGRYTDTQYF.

The gene calls are TRBV4-3 and TRBJ2-3; tentative D call: TRBD2 (5 bases). The germline V and J ends were trimmed by 4 bases and 4 bases, with 9 bases remaining between them. The V gene's germline CDR1 is LGHNA and CDR2 YSLEER. The CDR3 length is 13 residues. CDR3 sequence (DNA): TGCGCCAGCAGCCGAGGGTCGGCAGATACGCAGTATTTT. Its protein is CASSRGSADTQYF.

This clone appeared once. The gene calls are TRBV24-1 and TRBJ2-5; TRBD1 aligns across 7 bases. Germline values: CDR1 KGHDR, CDR2 SFDVKD. CDR3 length: 13 amino acids. V dropped 7 bases and J dropped 5; count of bases not matched to a gene: 6. CDR3 in amino acids: CATRTTGSETQYF. CDR3 bases: TGTGCCACCAGGACGACAGGGTCGGAGACCCAGTACTTC.

V usage is TRBV13 and J usage is TRBJ2-7; perhaps TRBD1 as D (5 bases). V was clipped by 0 bases and J by 1 base, with 10 bases between them. The CDR3 spans 15 residues. Germline CDR1 reads PRHDT; CDR2 reads FYEKMQ (reference sequence). The CDR3 DNA sequence: TGTGCCAGCAGCTTAGGGGACATAGGATCCTACGAGCAGTACTTC. It specifies CASSLGDIGSYEQYF.

This clone was recorded only once. This rearrangement joins TRBV7-3 to TRBJ1-6; TRBD1 aligns across 8 bases. Germline V CDR1 and CDR2: SGHTA, FQGTGA. Trimming took 2 bases from V and 7 from J; bases not matched to a gene: 4. There are 15 residues in the CDR3. CDR3 loop: CASSLQGALNSPLHF. CDR3 bases: TGTGCCAGCAGCTTACAGGGGGCCTTAAATTCACCCCTCCACTTT.

The chain recombines TRBV6-5 with TRBJ2-2; 7 positions agree with TRBD2. J gave up 2 bases and V 10 bases, and 10 bases lay outside the gene matches. CDR1 and CDR2 from the germline V gene are MNHEY and SVGAGI. The CDR3 length is 15 residues. CDR3 residues: CATPKGLVNTGELFF. As DNA, the CDR3 is TGTGCCACCCCTAAAGGACTAGTCAACACCGGGGAGCTGTTTTTT.

The chain recombines TRBV7-2 with TRBJ2-1; TRBD2 might be the D (6 bases). The germline gives CDR1 SGHTA, CDR2 FQGNSA. The CDR3 runs to 17 residues. Trimming removed 2 bases from V and 4 bases from J, with 18 bases in between. CDR3 sequence reads: CASSLPPPLAKYNEQFF. The CDR3 DNA follows: TGTGCCAGCAGCTTACCCCCCCCACTAGCCAAATACAATGAGCAGTTCTTC. The full variable domain, rest sourced from reference TRBV7-2 and TRBJ2-1, is GAGVSQSPSNKVTEKGKDVELRCDPISGHTALYWYRQSLGQGLEFLIYFQGNSAPDKSGLPSDRFSAERTGGSVSTLTIQRTQQEDSAVYLCASSLPPPLAKYNEQFFGPGTRLTVL.

This clone was detected once. V usage is TRBV7-9 and J usage is TRBJ2-1; D ambiguous. V gave up 2 bases and J gave up 4 bases, with 9 bases separating them. The CDR3 runs to 14 residues. Germline loops: CDR1 SEHNR, CDR2 FQNEAQ (reference sequence). The CDR3 DNA reads TGTGCCAGCAGCTTAATGACAACTTACAATGAGCAGTTCTTC. This translates into CASSLMTTYNEQFF. The full variable domain, its missing parts supplied by reference TRBV7-9 and TRBJ2-1, is DTGVSQNPRHKITKRGQNVTFRCDPISEHNRLYWYRQTLGQGPEFLTYFQNEAQLEKSRLLSDRFSAERPKGSFSTLEIQRTEQGDSAMYLCASSLMTTYNEQFFGPGTRLTVL.

V gene TRBV7-2 combines with J gene TRBJ2-3, with a weak D call TRBD2 (6 bases). Trimming pared 1 base from V and 4 bases from J, leaving 15 bases between. Germline V gene lookup returns CDR1 SGHTA and CDR2 FQGNSA. The CDR3 contains 16 residues. In nucleotides, the CDR3 is TGTGCCAGCAGCTTAGTGGGTTCCCCGGGGGCAGATACGCAGTATTTT. Protein: CASSLVGSPGADTQYF.

This clone was observed a few times. The chain joins TRBV28 to TRBJ2-7; possible D gene TRBD2, 6 bases. V shed 6 bases and J shed 0 bases, with 15 bases lying between them. Germline V gene sequence: CDR1 MDHEN, CDR2 SYDVKM. The CDR3 has 15 residues. The CDR3 nucleotides are TGTGCCAGCAGCCCCGGGACTCGGAGCTCCTACGAGCAGTACTTC. Residues: CASSPGTRSSYEQYF. Drawing the rest from reference TRBV28 and TRBJ2-7, the complete variable domain is DVKVTQSSRYLVKRTGEKVFLECVQDMDHENMFWYRQDPGLGLRLIYFSYDVKMKEKGDIPEGYSVSREKKERFSLILESASTNQTSMYLCASSPGTRSSYEQYFGPGTRLTVT.

This chain connects TRBV2 to TRBJ2-3; no clear D gene. The germline V and J ends were trimmed by 6 bases and 4 bases, with 11 bases remaining between them. The CDR3 has 13 residues. Germline V CDR1 and CDR2: SNHLY, FYNNEI. In nucleotides, the CDR3 is TGTGCCAGCAGGAGATTCCAGGCAGATACGCAGTATTTT. Translation gives CASRRFQADTQYF.

The chain has TRBV27 and TRBJ2-5, with D uncertain. Deletions cut 1 base from V and 1 base from J, with 4 bases between. The germline V gene encodes CDR1 MNHEY and CDR2 SMNVEV (reference sequence). This CDR3 has 13 amino acids. The CDR3 here is CASSLFGQETQYF. The CDR3 DNA reads TGTGCCAGCAGTTTATTCGGCCAAGAGACCCAGTACTTC.

The chain joins TRBV6-6 to TRBJ1-5; D gene uncertain. CDR1 is MNHNY, CDR2 SVGAGI, per germline (reference sequence). This CDR3 has 14 residues. Between the trimmed V and J ends, which lost 1 base and 4 bases, there was a span of 8 bases. The DNA for the CDR3 is TGTGCCAGCAGTTACTTATCCCCGAATCAGCCCCAGCATTTT. Protein: CASSYLSPNQPQHF.

This clone was observed once. This chain links TRBV10-3 with TRBJ2-1; 8 bases agree with TRBD2. Germline CDR1 is ENHRY and CDR2 is SYGVKD. After removal of 3 bases from V and 6 bases from J, the junction contained 1 base not matched to a gene. There are 13 residues in the CDR3. CDR3 protein: CAISEGTSNEQFF. DNA of the CDR3: TGTGCCATCAGTGAAGGGACTAGCAATGAGCAGTTCTTC.

This chain joins TRBV7-8 and TRBJ1-2; D not certain. This CDR3 region has 13 residues. V lost 5 bases, J lost 7 bases, and 14 bases lay in between. CDR1 is SGHVS and CDR2 is FQNEAQ in the germline V gene. The CDR3 nucleotides are TGTGCCAGCAGCCACCGGACGGAGGGTGGCTACACCTTC. Translation: CASSHRTEGGYTF. Based on the CDR3 plus reference TRBV7-8 and TRBJ1-2, the full variable domain is GAGVSQSPRYKVAKRGQDVALRCDPISGHVSLFWYQQALGQGPEFLTYFQNEAQLDKSGLPSDRFFAERPEGSVSTLKIQRTQQEDSAVYLCASSHRTEGGYTFGSGTRLTVV.

The V gene is TRBV2, the J gene TRBJ2-3; 9 bases fit TRBD2. Germline V gene data show CDR1 as SNHLY and CDR2 as FYNNEI. The V and J ends lost 2 bases and 4 bases, in that order; junction bases with no gene match: 7. The CDR3 has 16 residues. This CDR3 reads CASSERASGTSDTQYF. CDR3 in DNA: TGTGCCAGCAGTGAACGGGCTAGCGGGACCTCAGATACGCAGTATTTT. The variable domain in full, with the rest retrieved from reference TRBV2 and TRBJ2-3, is EPEVTQTPSHQVTQMGQEVILRCVPISNHLYFYWYRQILGQKVEFLVSFYNNEISEKSEIFDDQFSVERPDGSNFTLKIRSTKLEDSAMYFCASSERASGTSDTQYFGPGTRLTVL.

This clone was detected once. The chain joins TRBV28 to TRBJ2-1, with D possibly being TRBD2 (5 bases). The CDR3 spans 12 residues. Germline CDR1 and CDR2: MDHEN and SYDVKM. The CDR3 region has the DNA TGTGCAACTGGACTGGATTACAATGAGCAGTTCTTC. This codes for CATGLDYNEQFF. Complete variable domain (other parts from reference TRBV28 and TRBJ2-1): DVKVTQSSRYLVKRTGEKVFLECVQDMDHENMFWYRQDPGLGLRLIYFSYDVKMKEKGDIPEGYSVSREKKERFSLILESASTNQTSMYLCATGLDYNEQFFGPGTRLTVL.

V usage is TRBV5-1 and J usage is TRBJ2-1, with 11 positions matching TRBD2. This CDR3 comprises 16 residues. Trimming removed 0 bases from V and 6 bases from J; junction bases left unmatched: 5. The germline gives CDR1 SGHRS, CDR2 YFSETQ. The CDR3 protein is CASSLVTSGSTNEQFF. CDR3 bases: TGCGCCAGCAGCTTGGTCACTAGCGGGAGTACCAATGAGCAGTTCTTC.

The chain carries TRBV7-9 and TRBJ2-3, with 7 bases aligning to TRBD2. The V segment lost 4 bases and the J segment 3 bases; nucleotides outside the gene matches: 4. Germline V gene sequence: CDR1 SEHNR, CDR2 FQNEAQ (reference sequence). The CDR3 is made up of 14 amino acids. The CDR3, as DNA: TGTGCCAGCAGCTCAGCTAGCGGAACAGATACGCAGTATTTT. Its translation: CASSSASGTDTQYF.

CDR3 sequence (DNA): TGTGCCAGCAGCCCGGACAGCAACACTGAAGCTTTCTTT. Translated: CASSPDSNTEAFF. The chain joins TRBV5-6 to TRBJ1-1; D is perhaps TRBD1 (6 bases). Germline lookup yields CDR1 SGHDT and CDR2 YYEEEE. The CDR3 length is 13 residues. The germline V and J ends were trimmed by 4 bases and 2 bases, with 9 bases remaining between them.

This chain joins TRBV7-8 and TRBJ2-1; TRBD2 aligns across 10 bases. The CDR3 extends over 15 amino acids. Germline trimming cut 2 bases from V and 9 bases from J; bases unmatched to any gene: 7. Germline V gene sequence: CDR1 SGHVS, CDR2 FQNEAQ. The CDR3 DNA sequence: TGTGCCAGCAGCTTATCCCCTAGCGGGAGTTCTGAGCAGTTCTTC. Translating gives CASSLSPSGSSEQFF.